These 26 T cell receptor beta chains share one sample of origin, sequenced in a study of T cells after yellow fever vaccination. TCRdb re-called the 5' RACE reads through MiXCR, storing one row per CDR3 protein. Of some 550,000 distinct CDR3 sequences listed, roughly 21% are singletons. The sequencing used PBMCs, collected 15 days after the yellow fever booster vaccination. These receptor sequences come from a man aged 30-40 years who received the YFV17D yellow fever vaccine.

Only a few counts were recorded for this clonotype. The rearrangement uses TRBV29-1 and TRBJ2-7, with TRBD1 identical over 10 bases. V trimming: 4 bases; J trimming: 4 bases; junction bases outside the gene matches: 7. This CDR3 is built from 14 residues. Germline V gene data show CDR1 as SQVTM and CDR2 as ANQGSEA. The CDR3 DNA reads TGCAGCGTTGGGTCCGGGACAGGGGCTTACGAGCAGTACTTC. Encoded protein: CSVGSGTGAYEQYF.

This clonotype was seen only a few times. The gene calls are TRBV12-3 or TRBV12-4 and TRBJ2-1; D is unresolved. There are 14 residues in the CDR3. Deletions cut 8 bases from V and 0 bases from J, with 11 bases between. In DNA form, the CDR3 reads TGTGCCAGCGGCGGTTTGAGCTCCTACAATGAGCAGTTCTTC. Encoded protein: CASGGLSSYNEQFF.

This chain connects TRBV20-1 to TRBJ2-1; 10 bases are a match to TRBD2. Germline CDR1 reads DFQATT; CDR2 reads SNEGSKA (reference sequence). This CDR3 comprises 16 residues. Unmatched junction bases numbered 7, after V lost 1 base and J lost 4 bases. The DNA for the CDR3 is TGCAGTGCTAGAGTTGGGGTAGCGGGAGGTTACAATGAGCAGTTCTTC. It encodes CSARVGVAGGYNEQFF.

This sequence joins TRBV20-1 and TRBJ1-4; D gene unclear. Per germline, CDR1 DFQATT and CDR2 SNEGSKA (reference sequence). The CDR3 is made up of 13 amino acids. Trimming left V 5 bases short and J 4 bases short, with 11 bases between. The CDR3 is CSARWSLNEKLFF. The CDR3 bases are TGCAGTGCTCGCTGGTCCCTTAATGAAAAACTGTTTTTT.

This clonotype was observed a handful of times. The chain combines TRBV19 with TRBJ2-1; 9 nucleotides match TRBD2. Germline V gene lookup returns CDR1 LNHDA and CDR2 SQIVND (reference sequence). With 5 bases clipped from V and 5 bases from J, the junction kept 10 bases outside the gene matches. The length of the CDR3 is 16 residues. The CDR3 sequence: CASSLTRLAAHNEQFF. The CDR3 nucleotides read TGTGCCAGTAGTCTAACTCGACTAGCGGCTCACAATGAGCAGTTCTTC.

This clonotype has just a few counts. The rearrangement links TRBV9 to TRBJ2-2; no clear D gene. Germline V gives CDR1 SGDLS, CDR2 YYNGEE. Between the trimmed V and J ends, which lost 0 bases and 7 bases, there was a span of 7 bases. The CDR3 has 13 amino acids. The CDR3 DNA reads as TGTGCCAGCAGCGTAGCTCTAGGCGGGGAGCTGTTTTTT. Its translation is CASSVALGGELFF. Based on the CDR3 plus reference TRBV9 and TRBJ2-2, the full variable domain is DSGVTQTPKHLITATGQRVTLRCSPRSGDLSVYWYQQSLDQGLQFLIQYYNGEERAKGNILERFSAQQFPDLHSELNLSSLELGDSALYFCASSVALGGELFFGEGSRLTVL.

This clonotype has just a few counts. The gene calls are TRBV5-1 and TRBJ1-5, with 10 bases matching TRBD1. The CDR3 extends over 15 amino acids. With V trimmed by 3 bases and J by 3 bases, 3 bases remained unmatched. The V gene's germline CDR1 is SGHRS and CDR2 YFSETQ. The CDR3 loop is CASSSTGGNNQPQHF. For the CDR3, the DNA is TGCGCCAGCAGCTCGACAGGGGGCAACAATCAGCCCCAGCATTTT.

The chain recombines TRBV29-1 with TRBJ2-3; the match to TRBD1 covers 8 bases. CDR1 is SQVTM, CDR2 ANQGSEA, per germline. This CDR3 spans 15 amino acids. V lost 4 bases and J lost 3; bases outside the gene matches: 9. Written as DNA, the CDR3 is TGCAGCGTTGGTGGGCAGGGGGCAGAGACAGATACGCAGTATTTT. Translated, it gives CSVGGQGAETDTQYF.

This clonotype was detected only a few times. The chain recombines TRBV7-2 with TRBJ2-3; D ambiguous. Germline V gene lookup returns CDR1 SGHTA and CDR2 FQGNSA. Between the trimmed V and J ends, which lost 1 base and 0 bases, there was a span of 5 bases. The CDR3 extends over 14 amino acids. The CDR3 is CASSLDHSTDTQYF. In DNA, the CDR3 is TGTGCCAGCAGCTTAGATCACAGCACAGATACGCAGTATTTT.

This chain connects TRBV7-8 to TRBJ2-3; unclear D gene. Per germline, CDR1 SGHVS and CDR2 FQNEAQ. The germline V and J ends were trimmed by 1 base and 6 bases, with 14 bases remaining between them. There are 15 residues in the CDR3. The CDR3 DNA sequence: TGTGCCAGCAGCTTAGAAGGGCTAGGCCTCGATACGCAGTATTTT. Translated, it gives CASSLEGLGLDTQYF.

Only a few counts were recorded for this clonotype. This chain joins TRBV4-2 and TRBJ2-1; 8 bases agree with TRBD2. The junction had 8 bases not matched to a gene; V was cut back by 4 bases and J by 0 bases. CDR1 is LGHNA, CDR2 YNFKEQ, per germline. The CDR3 covers 17 residues. The CDR3 spells CASSRSSGITSYNEQFF. The CDR3 DNA reads TGTGCCAGCAGCCGTAGTAGCGGGATAACCTCCTACAATGAGCAGTTCTTC.

The chain carries TRBV7-2 and TRBJ2-5, with 7 bases matching TRBD1. V gave up 5 bases and J gave up 5 bases; unmatched junction bases: 11. Per the germline V gene, CDR1 is SGHTA and CDR2 is FQGNSA. There are 15 residues in the CDR3. CDR3 bases: TGTGCCAGCAGCCTAAATGACGGGACAGTGGAGACCCAGTACTTC. It yields the protein CASSLNDGTVETQYF. Using reference TRBV7-2 and TRBJ2-5 for the parts outside the CDR3, the full variable domain is GAGVSQSPSNKVTEKGKDVELRCDPISGHTALYWYRQSLGQGLEFLIYFQGNSAPDKSGLPSDRFSAERTGGSVSTLTIQRTQQEDSAVYLCASSLNDGTVETQYFGPGTRLLVL.

The chain combines TRBV28 with TRBJ2-7, with D perhaps being TRBD1 or TRBD2 (5 bases each). The CDR3 spans 11 residues. Trimming pared 7 bases from V and 6 bases from J, leaving 10 bases between. Germline values: CDR1 MDHEN, CDR2 SYDVKM. The CDR3 reads CASTRGGEQYF. For the CDR3, the DNA is TGTGCCAGCACGAGGGGCGGCGAGCAGTACTTC.

In this sample, this clonotype turned up a few times. This chain links TRBV15 with TRBJ2-7, with D perhaps TRBD2 (5 bases). This CDR3 contains 16 residues. Deletions cut 3 bases from V and 4 bases from J, with 19 bases between. Per germline, CDR1 LNHNV and CDR2 YYDKDF (reference sequence). CDR3 sequence (DNA): TGTGCCACCAGCAGCGCTAAGCGGTCCTCTCGATACGAGCAGTACTTC. Its translation: CATSSAKRSSRYEQYF. Full variable domain (missing parts from reference TRBV15 and TRBJ2-7): DAMVIQNPRYQVTQFGKPVTLSCSQTLNHNVMYWYQQKSSQAPKLLFHYYDKDFNNEADTPDNFQSRRPNTSFCFLDIRSPGLGDTAMYLCATSSAKRSSRYEQYFGPGTRLTVT.

The rearrangement links TRBV29-1 to TRBJ1-1, with 9 bases identical to TRBD1. Trimming took 6 bases from V and 6 from J; bases not matched to a gene: 8. The CDR3 length is 13 residues. Germline-derived CDR1 and CDR2 are SQVTM and ANQGSEA. CDR3 loop: CSVRTGVSAEAFF. The CDR3 coding sequence is TGCAGCGTAAGGACAGGGGTAAGCGCTGAAGCTTTCTTT.

CDR3 coding DNA: TGTGCCATCAGTGGGACTGAAAAAGAGACCCAGTACTTC. It specifies CAISGTEKETQYF. The chain carries TRBV10-3 and TRBJ2-5, with TRBD2 as a possible D gene (5 bases). This CDR3 contains 13 residues. The V and J ends lost 4 bases and 3 bases respectively, with 9 bases between them. Germline CDR1 reads ENHRY; CDR2 reads SYGVKD.

In its sample, this clonotype was seen a few times. The V and J genes are TRBV20-1 and TRBJ2-7; D perhaps matches TRBD1 (5 bases). Trimming removed 0 bases at V and 4 bases at J, with 10 bases between. The CDR3 contains 13 residues. Germline V gene data show CDR1 as DFQATT and CDR2 as SNEGSKA (reference sequence). CDR3 in amino acids: CSARDFQGYEQYF. CDR3 DNA sequence: TGCAGTGCTAGAGATTTTCAGGGATACGAGCAGTACTTC.

This clonotype was detected many times. This chain links TRBV7-2 with TRBJ1-6; D not resolved. Germline V gives CDR1 SGHTA, CDR2 FQGNSA. Trimming removed 5 bases at V and 8 bases at J, with 19 bases between. The CDR3 extends over 16 amino acids. CDR3 region: CASSPTRGVRDSPLHF. In DNA form, the CDR3 reads TGTGCCAGCAGCCCTACCCGCGGGGTCCGGGATTCACCCCTCCACTTT.

V and J are TRBV7-8 and TRBJ2-2, with D maybe TRBD1 (5 bases). V lost 5 bases to trimming and J lost 7 bases, with 17 bases between them. In germline, CDR1 is SGHVS, CDR2 FQNEAQ. This CDR3 has 15 residues. The CDR3 protein is CASSVMKGVGGELFF. DNA for the CDR3: TGTGCCAGCAGCGTAATGAAAGGGGTTGGCGGGGAGCTGTTTTTT.

This chain joins TRBV15 and TRBJ1-1; D remains unclear. The CDR3 contains 13 residues. Between the trimmed V and J ends, which lost 9 bases and 4 bases, there was a span of 15 bases. The germline V gene encodes CDR1 LNHNV and CDR2 YYDKDF (reference sequence). CDR3 sequence: CATTRAKTTEAFF. In DNA form, the CDR3 reads TGTGCCACGACGAGAGCAAAGACCACTGAAGCTTTCTTT.

This rearrangement joins TRBV7-2 to TRBJ1-5; no firm D call. The V gene's germline CDR1 is SGHTA and CDR2 FQGNSA. V lost 3 bases, J lost 1 base, and 10 bases lay in between. This CDR3 is built from 15 residues. CDR3 coding DNA: TGTGCCAGCAGCTTCGGGGAGGCAAGCAATCAGCCCCAGCATTTT. Its protein product is CASSFGEASNQPQHF.

This clonotype has a handful of counts. The chain has TRBV9 and TRBJ1-5; 8 nucleotides agree with TRBD1. The CDR3 length is 15 residues. V was clipped by 2 bases and J by 6 bases; unmatched bases: 7. In germline, CDR1 is SGDLS, CDR2 YYNGEE. This CDR3 is CASSVSGGSGQPQHF. In DNA form, the CDR3 reads TGTGCCAGCAGCGTCTCAGGGGGCTCAGGTCAGCCCCAGCATTTT.

This clonotype was seen a handful of times. This chain links TRBV9 with TRBJ1-1, with D maybe TRBD1 (5 bases). Trimming pared 0 bases from V and 4 bases from J, leaving 13 bases between. Per the germline V gene, CDR1 is SGDLS and CDR2 is YYNGEE. CDR3 length: 15 residues. In DNA form, the CDR3 reads TGTGCCAGCAGCGTAGGGCCCCGGGGGGGCACTGAAGCTTTCTTT. This encodes CASSVGPRGGTEAFF.

The chain employs TRBV12-3 or TRBV12-4 and TRBJ1-3; D remains unclear. The V end was cut by 1 base, the J end by 7 bases, with 14 bases between. The CDR3 extends over 15 amino acids. CDR3 bases: TGTGCCAGCAGTTTAGTAGCAGTAATACGGAACACCATATATTTT. It codes for CASSLVAVIRNTIYF.

The chain carries TRBV5-5 and TRBJ1-1; D remains unclear. The CDR3 is made up of 13 amino acids. V was pared by 1 base and J by 2 bases, with 6 bases between. Germline CDR1 and CDR2: SGHKS and YYEKEE (reference sequence). The CDR3 region has the DNA TGTGCCAGCAGCTTGCAACCTAACACTGAAGCTTTCTTT. It yields the protein CASSLQPNTEAFF.

The gene calls are TRBV11-2 and TRBJ1-1; D gene unclear. Looked up from germline, CDR1 is SGHAT and CDR2 is FQNNGV. V was cut by 3 bases and J by 3 bases, with 11 bases left in between. The CDR3 spans 14 residues. CDR3 sequence: CASSLGGPHTEAFF. DNA for the CDR3: TGTGCCAGCAGCTTGGGAGGGCCGCACACTGAAGCTTTCTTT.